These T cell receptor beta chains were read from a single sample in a study of control samples from healthy donors and cancer patients. Profiled with immunoSEQ multiplex PCR; TCRdb holds only in-frame clones, not every one. This sample has about 150,000 clones; 93% occur once, and the top ten carry more than 5%. Sequencing was done on a sample of blood. These receptors came from a man aged 18 to 30 in good health. CDR3s include the opening cysteine and the closing phenylalanine or tryptophan. The order of the fields is clone size, J gene, V gene, D gene, CDR3 protein, CDR3 DNA. D genes are given only for firm matches. Size tells how often a clone was seen (once, few, many) or the class of an expanded clone, and some rows leave it out.

abundance: once
j_gene: TRBJ1-6
v_gene: TRBV4-1
d_gene: -
CDR3aa: CASSQVQHNNSPLHF
CDR3nt: TGCGCCAGCAGCCAAGTTCAGCATAATAATTCACCCCTCCACTTT

abundance: -
j_gene: TRBJ1-1
v_gene: TRBV6-4
d_gene: -
CDR3aa: CASSEEWEGEAFF
CDR3nt: TGTGCCAGCAGTGAAGAATGGGAAGGGGAAGCTTTCTTT

abundance: once
j_gene: TRBJ2-7
v_gene: TRBV6-2/TRBV6-3
d_gene: -
CDR3aa: CASSYSTLQYF
CDR3nt: TGTGCCAGCAGTTACTCGACCCTCCAGTACTTC

abundance: -
j_gene: TRBJ2-3
v_gene: TRBV3-1/TRBV3-2
d_gene: TRBD1
CDR3aa: CASSQQGARTDTQYF
CDR3nt: TGTGCCAGCAGCCAACAGGGGGCACGCACAGATACGCAGTATTTT

abundance: -
j_gene: TRBJ1-2
v_gene: TRBV28
d_gene: TRBD1
CDR3aa: CASSLPDRASTSYTF
CDR3nt: TGTGCCAGCAGTTTACCGGACAGGGCTTCTACGAGCTACACCTTC

abundance: -
j_gene: TRBJ2-7
v_gene: TRBV3-1/TRBV3-2
d_gene: -
CDR3aa: CASSQVYYEQYF
CDR3nt: TGTGCCAGCAGCCAAGTTTACTACGAGCAGTACTTC

abundance: -
j_gene: TRBJ2-7
v_gene: TRBV30
d_gene: TRBD1
CDR3aa: CARQGGSYEQYF
CDR3nt: TGTGCCCGACAGGGTGGGTCCTACGAGCAGTACTTC

abundance: -
j_gene: TRBJ1-2
v_gene: TRBV3-1/TRBV3-2
d_gene: TRBD1
CDR3aa: CASTNRGIEGYGYTF
CDR3nt: TGTGCCAGTACAAACAGGGGGATTGAGGGGTATGGCTACACCTTC

abundance: -
j_gene: TRBJ2-7
v_gene: TRBV7-9
d_gene: TRBD2
CDR3aa: CASHRPSGSYEQYF
CDR3nt: TGTGCCAGCCACCGGCCTAGCGGGTCCTACGAGCAGTACTTC

abundance: once
j_gene: TRBJ2-7
v_gene: TRBV13
d_gene: -
CDR3aa: CASRRTTGNSYEQYF
CDR3nt: TGTGCCAGCAGGCGAACGACAGGAAATTCCTACGAGCAGTACTTC

abundance: -
j_gene: TRBJ2-3
v_gene: TRBV7-2
d_gene: -
CDR3aa: CASSSRQGKVDTQYF
CDR3nt: TGTGCCAGCAGCTCCCGTCAGGGAAAAGTAGATACGCAGTATTTT

abundance: -
j_gene: TRBJ2-7
v_gene: TRBV18
d_gene: -
CDR3aa: CASSPLEVSPYEQYF
CDR3nt: TGTGCCAGCTCACCCTTGGAGGTATCCCCCTACGAGCAGTACTTC

abundance: once
j_gene: TRBJ1-5
v_gene: TRBV18
d_gene: -
CDR3aa: CASSPTATVGQPQHF
CDR3nt: TGTGCCAGCTCACCCACCGCGACAGTTGGACAGCCCCAGCATTTT

abundance: -
j_gene: TRBJ2-1
v_gene: TRBV3-1/TRBV3-2
d_gene: TRBD2
CDR3aa: CASSHTTSGPYNEQFF
CDR3nt: TGTGCCAGCAGCCACACCACTAGCGGGCCTTACAATGAGCAGTTCTTC

abundance: -
j_gene: TRBJ1-1
v_gene: TRBV29-1
d_gene: TRBD1
CDR3aa: CSVLRTGGTEAFF
CDR3nt: TGCAGCGTCTTGAGGACAGGAGGAACTGAAGCTTTCTTT

abundance: -
j_gene: TRBJ1-5
v_gene: TRBV25-1
d_gene: TRBD1
CDR3aa: CASSLTGVEQPQHF
CDR3nt: TGTGCCAGCAGCCTGACAGGGGTGGAACAGCCCCAGCATTTT

abundance: -
j_gene: TRBJ2-1
v_gene: TRBV9
d_gene: TRBD2
CDR3aa: CASSGRWGGSYEQFF
CDR3nt: TGTGCCAGCAGCGGCCGGTGGGGAGGGTCGTATGAGCAGTTCTTC

abundance: -
j_gene: TRBJ1-1
v_gene: TRBV30
d_gene: -
CDR3aa: CAWNLGQSEAFF
CDR3nt: TGTGCCTGGAATCTTGGACAGAGTGAAGCTTTCTTT

abundance: -
j_gene: TRBJ1-6
v_gene: TRBV19
d_gene: TRBD1
CDR3aa: CASKGQGPSPLHF
CDR3nt: TGTGCCAGTAAGGGACAGGGGCCTTCACCCCTCCACTTT

abundance: once
j_gene: TRBJ1-1
v_gene: TRBV19
d_gene: TRBD1
CDR3aa: CASSIGTGVLRTEAFF
CDR3nt: TGTGCCAGTAGTATTGGGACAGGGGTCCTTCGGACTGAAGCTTTCTTT

abundance: -
j_gene: TRBJ2-5
v_gene: TRBV7-7
d_gene: TRBD2
CDR3aa: CASSPPRLAGVETQYF
CDR3nt: TGTGCTAGCAGCCCTCCCCGGCTAGCGGGAGTTGAGACCCAGTACTTC

abundance: -
j_gene: TRBJ2-7
v_gene: TRBV18
d_gene: -
CDR3aa: CASSPTRDSYEQYF
CDR3nt: TGTGCCAGCTCACCAACCCGGGACTCGTACGAGCAGTACTTC

abundance: once
j_gene: TRBJ2-7
v_gene: TRBV19
d_gene: -
CDR3aa: CASSPQVWMRDNYEQYF
CDR3nt: TGTGCCAGTAGTCCCCAAGTGTGGATGCGGGACAACTACGAGCAGTACTTC

abundance: -
j_gene: TRBJ2-5
v_gene: TRBV6-5
d_gene: TRBD2
CDR3aa: CASSYQTSGRETQYF
CDR3nt: TGTGCCAGCAGTTACCAGACTAGCGGGAGAGAGACCCAGTACTTC

abundance: -
j_gene: TRBJ2-7
v_gene: TRBV27
d_gene: -
CDR3aa: CASSLTGLSYEQYF
CDR3nt: TGTGCCAGCAGTTTAACAGGGCTCTCCTACGAGCAGTACTTC

abundance: -
j_gene: TRBJ2-3
v_gene: TRBV4-3
d_gene: TRBD2
CDR3aa: CASSQGKREGPSTDTQYF
CDR3nt: TGCGCCAGCAGCCAAGGTAAGCGGGAGGGCCCAAGCACAGATACGCAGTATTTT

abundance: few
j_gene: TRBJ1-3
v_gene: TRBV7-7
d_gene: -
CDR3aa: CASSLDDRGGNTIYF
CDR3nt: TGTGCTAGCAGCTTAGATGACCGGGGTGGAAACACCATATATTTT

abundance: -
j_gene: TRBJ1-1
v_gene: TRBV2
d_gene: -
CDR3aa: CASTGTNTEAFF
CDR3nt: TGTGCCAGCACCGGGACAAACACTGAAGCTTTCTTT

abundance: once
j_gene: TRBJ1-1
v_gene: TRBV18
d_gene: -
CDR3aa: CASSPLNTEAFF
CDR3nt: TGTGCCAGCTCACCGCTGAACACTGAAGCTTTCTTT

abundance: -
j_gene: TRBJ1-3
v_gene: TRBV18
d_gene: -
CDR3aa: CASSPRGDSGNTIYF
CDR3nt: TGTGCCAGCTCACCGAGAGGGGACTCTGGAAACACCATATATTTT

abundance: -
j_gene: TRBJ2-7
v_gene: TRBV13
d_gene: -
CDR3aa: CASSSGLRGWREYF
CDR3nt: TGTGCCAGCAGCTCGGGACTGAGAGGCTGGAGGGAGTACTTC

abundance: -
j_gene: TRBJ2-1
v_gene: TRBV28
d_gene: -
CDR3aa: CASSFSSLGQFF
CDR3nt: TGTGCCAGCAGTTTCTCCTCGTTGGGCCAGTTCTTC

abundance: -
j_gene: TRBJ1-1
v_gene: TRBV19
d_gene: -
CDR3aa: CASINGHSNTEAFF
CDR3nt: TGTGCCAGTATTAACGGACACTCGAACACTGAAGCTTTCTTT

abundance: -
j_gene: TRBJ2-1
v_gene: TRBV28
d_gene: TRBD2
CDR3aa: CASSLTSGGNEQFF
CDR3nt: TGTGCCAGCAGTTTGACTAGCGGGGGAAATGAGCAGTTCTTC

abundance: once
j_gene: TRBJ2-7
v_gene: TRBV3-1/TRBV3-2
d_gene: -
CDR3aa: CASSQRRMLGSESYEQYF
CDR3nt: TGTGCCAGCAGCCAAAGAAGAATGTTGGGCAGCGAATCCTACGAGCAGTACTTC

abundance: -
j_gene: TRBJ2-5
v_gene: TRBV6-5
d_gene: TRBD1
CDR3aa: CASGRDRAQETQYF
CDR3nt: TGTGCCAGCGGAAGGGACAGGGCCCAAGAGACCCAGTACTTC

abundance: -
j_gene: TRBJ2-5
v_gene: TRBV3-1/TRBV3-2
d_gene: TRBD2
CDR3aa: CASSPVAGDQETQYF
CDR3nt: TGTGCCAGCAGCCCGGTAGCGGGGGACCAAGAGACCCAGTACTTC

abundance: -
j_gene: TRBJ1-2
v_gene: TRBV28
d_gene: -
CDR3aa: CASSYPSDLRMYGYTF
CDR3nt: TGTGCCAGCAGTTACCCTTCGGACCTGAGGATGTATGGCTACACCTTC

abundance: -
j_gene: TRBJ1-2
v_gene: TRBV4-1
d_gene: -
CDR3aa: CASSQVRSRDGYTF
CDR3nt: TGCGCCAGCAGCCAAGTCCGCAGCAGGGATGGCTACACCTTC

abundance: -
j_gene: TRBJ1-1
v_gene: TRBV7-2
d_gene: TRBD1
CDR3aa: CASSPYRGDAFF
CDR3nt: TGTGCCAGCAGCCCCTACAGGGGAGACGCTTTCTTT